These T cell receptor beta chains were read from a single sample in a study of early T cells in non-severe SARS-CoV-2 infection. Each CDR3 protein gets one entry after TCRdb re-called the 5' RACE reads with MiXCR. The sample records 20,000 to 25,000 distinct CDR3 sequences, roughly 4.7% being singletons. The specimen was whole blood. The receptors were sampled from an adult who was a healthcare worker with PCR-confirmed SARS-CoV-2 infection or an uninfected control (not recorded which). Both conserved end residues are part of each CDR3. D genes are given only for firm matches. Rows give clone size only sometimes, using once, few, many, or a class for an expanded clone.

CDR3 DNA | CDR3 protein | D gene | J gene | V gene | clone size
TGTGCCAGCAGTTCTACAGGGCGTCCAAATCAGCCCCAGCATTTT | CASSSTGRPNQPQHF | . | TRBJ1-5 | TRBV27 | medium-sized
TGCAGTGCAAGTAGGGGGGCGGGCACAGATACGCAGTATTTT | CSASRGAGTDTQYF | . | TRBJ2-3 | TRBV20-1 | many
TGTGCCAGCAGCTCGGAGAACACCGGGGAGCTGTTTTTT | CASSSENTGELFF | . | TRBJ2-2 | TRBV7-9 | .
TGTGCCAGCTCACCGCAGAATAGCAATCAGCCCCAGCATTTT | CASSPQNSNQPQHF | . | TRBJ1-5 | TRBV18 | many
TGTGCCAGCAGCGCCAGGACGCCGAATAACTACGAGCAGTACTTC | CASSARTPNNYEQYF | . | TRBJ2-7 | TRBV21-1 | many
TGTGCCAGCTCAACGGCTAGCGGGGGCAACGAGCAGTACTTC | CASSTASGGNEQYF | TRBD2 | TRBJ2-7 | TRBV18 | many
TGTGCCAGCAGCCCACCTGGGCACCCCTCCACTGAAGCTTTCTTT | CASSPPGHPSTEAFF | . | TRBJ1-1 | TRBV11-2 | .
TGTGCCAGCAGAGGACAGTCCTACGAGCAGTACTTC | CASRGQSYEQYF | . | TRBJ2-7 | TRBV2 | many
TGCGCCAGCAGCCCCCTTGGGGGGCCTGTAGGGAATGAGCAGTTCTTC | CASSPLGGPVGNEQFF | . | TRBJ2-1 | TRBV4-3 | many
TGTGCCACCAGGTCCGGGACATTTAACACTGAAGCTTTCTTT | CATRSGTFNTEAFF | . | TRBJ1-1 | TRBV24-1 | few
TGTGCCAGCAGCTTAAAAAGGTCAGGGACCCCCGGCGAGCAGTACTTC | CASSLKRSGTPGEQYF | . | TRBJ2-7 | TRBV7-2 | many
TGTGCCAGCATCGCCAGACCCGGGACAGCGAACCAAGAGACCCAGTACTTC | CASIARPGTANQETQYF | TRBD1 | TRBJ2-5 | TRBV25-1 | .
TGTGCCAGCAGTGTCGGACTGGCGGGGAGAGGCACAGATACGCAGTATTTT | CASSVGLAGRGTDTQYF | . | TRBJ2-3 | TRBV27 | many
TGTGCCACTCGGCAGGGGGAACCGAACACTGAAGCTTTCTTT | CATRQGEPNTEAFF | TRBD1 | TRBJ1-1 | TRBV6-6 | many
TGTGCCAGCAGACCCAGGACAGGGGTGAACACTGAAGCTTTCTTT | CASRPRTGVNTEAFF | TRBD1 | TRBJ1-1 | TRBV3-1 | .
TGTGCCAGCAGCCCCAGGGGGGGGTCTCTTTACAATGAGCAGTTCTTC | CASSPRGGSLYNEQFF | . | TRBJ2-1 | TRBV11-3 | many
TGCAGTGCTAGAAGGGTAGCAAGCTCCTACAATGAGCAGTTCTTC | CSARRVASSYNEQFF | . | TRBJ2-1 | TRBV20-1 | many
TGCGCCAGCAGCCGGGAGGCTTCCACAGATACGCAGTATTTT | CASSREASTDTQYF | . | TRBJ2-3 | TRBV4-3 | medium-sized
TGTGCCAGCAGTTTGGTGGGACCTAACTATGGCTACACCTTC | CASSLVGPNYGYTF | . | TRBJ1-2 | TRBV12-3/TRBV12-4 | .
TGTGCCAGCAGTTACCCCTCCTTGGACAGAATTGATTCACCCCTCCACTTT | CASSYPSLDRIDSPLHF | . | TRBJ1-6 | TRBV6-6 | many
TGCAGTGCTACCAGGGAATATGGCTACACCTTC | CSATREYGYTF | . | TRBJ1-2 | TRBV20-1 | many
TGTGCCCGCGGGGAGGGTGCCAAAAACATTCAGTACTTC | CARGEGAKNIQYF | TRBD2 | TRBJ2-4 | TRBV2 | medium-sized
TGTGCCAGCAGCTTCTTATCCGGGACATCGGACTACGAGCAGTACTTC | CASSFLSGTSDYEQYF | . | TRBJ2-7 | TRBV5-6 | many
TGCAGTGCTAGAGGTAGCGGGGGGCCCGCAGATACGCAGTATTTT | CSARGSGGPADTQYF | TRBD2 | TRBJ2-3 | TRBV20-1 | .
TGTGCCAGCAGCGGACTAGCGGGGAACACCGGGGAGCTGTTTTTT | CASSGLAGNTGELFF | TRBD2 | TRBJ2-2 | TRBV7-8 | many
TGTGCCAGCGCCATTGGACGGGACACTGAAGCTTTCTTT | CASAIGRDTEAFF | . | TRBJ1-1 | TRBV25-1 | many
TGTGCCAGCAGCCTTCACAGGGAAGGTGAGCAGTTCTTC | CASSLHREGEQFF | . | TRBJ2-1 | TRBV7-2 | few
TGTGCCAGCAGCTACAAAGGGGGAGGAACTGAAGCTTTCTTT | CASSYKGGGTEAFF | . | TRBJ1-1 | TRBV7-3 | .
TGTGCCAGTTGGGGACAGGGTGCTACCTTTGAAGCTTTCTTT | CASWGQGATFEAFF | TRBD1 | TRBJ1-1 | TRBV28 | many
TGTGCCAGCAGCTTAAGCGGGGCAGGATCCTACGAGCAGTACTTC | CASSLSGAGSYEQYF | TRBD2 | TRBJ2-7 | TRBV7-2 | many
TGTGCCAGCAGCTACGGGGGGGCCAACGTCCTGACTTTC | CASSYGGANVLTF | . | TRBJ2-6 | TRBV5-6 | many
TGTGCCACCAGTGATTTCGCGGGGGGCGAAGATACGCAGTATTTT | CATSDFAGGEDTQYF | TRBD2 | TRBJ2-3 | TRBV24-1 | .
TGTGCCAGCAGACGGGGGTGGCCGGGGAATGAGCAGTTCTTC | CASRRGWPGNEQFF | . | TRBJ2-1 | TRBV27 | many
TGTGCCAGCAGCTCCCCTCCGACAGGGACTGAAAAACTGTTTTTT | CASSSPPTGTEKLFF | TRBD1 | TRBJ1-4 | TRBV7-6 | many
TGTGCCAGCTCACCACCAGGGTCTGTTCCTTCAGCTTTCTTT | CASSPPGSVPSAFF | . | TRBJ1-1 | TRBV18 | many
TGTGCCAGTAGTATAGGATCGCAGGTTAGACACCAGCCCCAGCATTTT | CASSIGSQVRHQPQHF | . | TRBJ1-5 | TRBV19 | few
TGCAGCGTTCAAGGGGACGCTTATGGGGGCTACACCTTC | CSVQGDAYGGYTF | . | TRBJ1-2 | TRBV29-1 | many
TGCAGCGTTATAGGAGGGGGCGAGCAGTACTTC | CSVIGGGEQYF | . | TRBJ2-7 | TRBV29-1 | many
TGTGCCAGCAGTTATTGGGGGTATGAAAAACTGTTTTTT | CASSYWGYEKLFF | . | TRBJ1-4 | TRBV6-2/TRBV6-3 | many
TGTGCCAGCAGCCCCCACCTGGGATCGGCGAGGAGCTCCTACGAGCAGTACTTC | CASSPHLGSARSSYEQYF | . | TRBJ2-7 | TRBV5-6 | .
TGTGCCAGCAGCGTAGAGGCAGGCGGCTCCTACGAGCAGTACTTC | CASSVEAGGSYEQYF | . | TRBJ2-7 | TRBV9 | .
TGTGCCAGCAGTATTCGTGGTCAGAGGATGACAGCTTTCTTT | CASSIRGQRMTAFF | . | TRBJ1-1 | TRBV19 | many
TGTGCCAGCAGCTTTCCTAGCGGGGGCCAAGAGACCCAGTACTTC | CASSFPSGGQETQYF | TRBD2 | TRBJ2-5 | TRBV7-2 | many
TGCAGTGCTAGGGGGGATCCGGCGAACAATGAGCAGTTCTTC | CSARGDPANNEQFF | . | TRBJ2-1 | TRBV20-1 | many
TGTGCCAGTAGTTGGGGGACAGGGAATGAGCAGTTCTTC | CASSWGTGNEQFF | TRBD1 | TRBJ2-1 | TRBV19 | many
TGTGCCAGCAGTTCGGACCCCTTTCTCGAGCAGTTCTTC | CASSSDPFLEQFF | . | TRBJ2-1 | TRBV28 | .
TGTGCCAGCAGCCAGGTGGACACTGAAGCTTTCTTT | CASSQVDTEAFF | . | TRBJ1-1 | TRBV3-1 | few
TGTGCCAGCAGTTACTTGAGTAGCGGACTTACCGGGGAGCTGTTTTTT | CASSYLSSGLTGELFF | . | TRBJ2-2 | TRBV6-2/TRBV6-3 | many
TGCAGTGCTCTCGGACTCTTAGAGACCCAGTACTTC | CSALGLLETQYF | . | TRBJ2-5 | TRBV20-1 | many
TGCGCCAGCGGGGAAGGACAGGGCGTAACAGATACGCAGTATTTT | CASGEGQGVTDTQYF | TRBD1 | TRBJ2-3 | TRBV10-1 | .
TGTGCCAGCAGTTTAACCAGGGAAGACGAGCAGTACTTC | CASSLTREDEQYF | . | TRBJ2-7 | TRBV27 | many
TGTGCCAGCCGGGGCGGGGGATATAAGTTTCGGAATGAGCAGTTCTTC | CASRGGGYKFRNEQFF | TRBD2 | TRBJ2-1 | TRBV7-3 | many
TGCAGTGCTATCCGCGGGGGAGCTCTCTACAATGAGCAGTTCTTC | CSAIRGGALYNEQFF | TRBD2 | TRBJ2-1 | TRBV20-1 | medium-sized
TGTGCCAGTAGTACCCGCCCGACAGGGACTGAAGCTTTCTTT | CASSTRPTGTEAFF | TRBD1 | TRBJ1-1 | TRBV19 | many